This paragraph reports one T cell receptor (beta chain). Sequenced by immunoSEQ multiplex PCR; TCRdb stores in-frame clones only, minus some. The top ten clones hold 0.24% of a sample with tens of thousands of clones, 95% to 96% of them seen once. The CDR3 consists of 17 residues. The V gene end was trimmed by 7 bases and the J gene end by 2 bases; junction bases not matched to a gene: 13. Germline CDR1 MDHEN, CDR2 SYDVKM. This sample stems from a study of technical replicates of blood from several donors. This TCR derives from a human donor in good health. This rearrangement joins TRBV28 to TRBJ1-5; TRBD1 matches at 8 bases. The sample comprised T cells isolated from PBMCs. CDR3 in amino acids: CASTSAPGQDRNQPQHF. CDR3 bases: TGTGCCAGCACCAGCGCACCGGGACAGGACCGCAATCAGCCCCAGCATTTT.